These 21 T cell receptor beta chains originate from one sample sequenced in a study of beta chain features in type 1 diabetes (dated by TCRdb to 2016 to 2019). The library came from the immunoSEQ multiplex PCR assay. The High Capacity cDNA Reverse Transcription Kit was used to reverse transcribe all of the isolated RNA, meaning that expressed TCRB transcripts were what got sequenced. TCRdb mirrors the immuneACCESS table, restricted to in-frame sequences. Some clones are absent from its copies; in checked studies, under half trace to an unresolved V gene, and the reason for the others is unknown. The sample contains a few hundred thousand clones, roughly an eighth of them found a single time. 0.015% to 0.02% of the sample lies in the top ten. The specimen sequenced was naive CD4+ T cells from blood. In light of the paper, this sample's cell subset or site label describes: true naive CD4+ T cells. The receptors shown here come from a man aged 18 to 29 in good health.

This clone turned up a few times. The CDR3 protein is CASSSTIGTGVEKLFF. The CDR3 DNA follows: TGTGCCAGCAGTTCAACGATTGGGACAGGGGTTGAAAAACTGTTTTTT. The gene calls are TRBV6-6 and TRBJ1-4; TRBD1 aligns across 10 bases. Looked up from germline, CDR1 is MNHNY and CDR2 is SVGAGI (reference sequence). This CDR3 region has 16 residues. V shed 4 bases, J shed 7 bases, and the junction held 9 bases outside the gene matches.

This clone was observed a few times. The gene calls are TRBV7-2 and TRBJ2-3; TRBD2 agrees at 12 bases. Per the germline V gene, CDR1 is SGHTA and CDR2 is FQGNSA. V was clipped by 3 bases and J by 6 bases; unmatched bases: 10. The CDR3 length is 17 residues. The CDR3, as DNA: TGTGCCAGCAGCTTCCCTAGCGGGAGGGAATGGAGGGATACGCAGTATTTT. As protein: CASSFPSGREWRDTQYF.

DNA of the CDR3: TGCGCCAGCAGCCAAGATGGACTAGCGGGAGGAAACAATGAGCAGTTCTTC. Amino acid sequence: CASSQDGLAGGNNEQFF. The V and J genes are TRBV4-3 and TRBJ2-1, with 14 nucleotides matching TRBD2. V lost 0 bases and J lost 5; bases outside the gene matches: 3. CDR1 is LGHNA and CDR2 is YSLEER in the germline V gene. The CDR3 runs 17 residues.

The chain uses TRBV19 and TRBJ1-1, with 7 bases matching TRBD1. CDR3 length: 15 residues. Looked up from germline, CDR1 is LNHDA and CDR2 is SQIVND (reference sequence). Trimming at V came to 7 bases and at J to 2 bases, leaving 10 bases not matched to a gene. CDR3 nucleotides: TGTGCCAGTAAACTCGACGGGACAGTCAACACTGAAGCTTTCTTT. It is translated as CASKLDGTVNTEAFF. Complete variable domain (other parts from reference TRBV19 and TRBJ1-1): DGGITQSPKYLFRKEGQNVTLSCEQNLNHDAMYWYRQDPGQGLRLIYYSQIVNDFQKGDIAEGYSVSREKKESFPLTVTSAQKNPTAFYLCASKLDGTVNTEAFFGQGTRLTVV.

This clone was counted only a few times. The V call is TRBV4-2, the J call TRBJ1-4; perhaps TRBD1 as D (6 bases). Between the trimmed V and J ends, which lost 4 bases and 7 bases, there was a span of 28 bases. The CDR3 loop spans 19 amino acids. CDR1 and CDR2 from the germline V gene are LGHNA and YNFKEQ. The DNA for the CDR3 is TGTGCCAGCAGCCTCCTCCTTCGGGGGGGCGGACGTACTCCTGAAAAACTGTTTTTT. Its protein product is CASSLLLRGGGRTPEKLFF.

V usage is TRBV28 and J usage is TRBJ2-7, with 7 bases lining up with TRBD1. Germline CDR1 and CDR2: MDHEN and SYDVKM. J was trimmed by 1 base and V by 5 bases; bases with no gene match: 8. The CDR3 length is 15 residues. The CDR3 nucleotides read TGTGCCAGCAGTCTCCCGGGACAGCAGTCCTACGAGCAGTACTTC. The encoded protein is CASSLPGQQSYEQYF.

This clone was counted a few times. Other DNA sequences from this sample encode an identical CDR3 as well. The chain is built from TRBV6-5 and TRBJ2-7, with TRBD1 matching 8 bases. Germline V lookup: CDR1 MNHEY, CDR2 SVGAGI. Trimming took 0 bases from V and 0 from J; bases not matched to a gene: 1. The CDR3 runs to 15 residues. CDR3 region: CASSYSGTGSYEQYF. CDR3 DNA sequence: TGTGCCAGCAGTTACTCCGGGACAGGCTCCTACGAGCAGTACTTC.

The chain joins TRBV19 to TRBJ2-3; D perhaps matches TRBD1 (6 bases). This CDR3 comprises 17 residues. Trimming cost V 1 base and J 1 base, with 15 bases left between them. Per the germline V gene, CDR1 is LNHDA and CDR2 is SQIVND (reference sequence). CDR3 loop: CASSIARTDTGTDTQYF. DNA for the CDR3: TGTGCCAGTAGTATAGCGCGGACAGATACCGGCACAGATACGCAGTATTTT.

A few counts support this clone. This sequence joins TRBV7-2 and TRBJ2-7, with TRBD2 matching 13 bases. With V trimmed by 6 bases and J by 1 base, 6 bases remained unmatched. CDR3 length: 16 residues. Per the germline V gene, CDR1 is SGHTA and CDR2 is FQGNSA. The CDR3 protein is CASRRLAGGQSYEQYF. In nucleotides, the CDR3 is TGTGCCAGCAGACGACTAGCGGGGGGCCAGTCCTACGAGCAGTACTTC.

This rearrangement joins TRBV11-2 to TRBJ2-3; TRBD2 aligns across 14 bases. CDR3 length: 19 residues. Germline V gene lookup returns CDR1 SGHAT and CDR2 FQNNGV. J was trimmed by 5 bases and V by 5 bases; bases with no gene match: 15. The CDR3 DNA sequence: TGTGCCAGCAGCCCTCTTGGGATGACTAGCGGGGGGGCGAGAGATACGCAGTATTTT. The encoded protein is CASSPLGMTSGGARDTQYF. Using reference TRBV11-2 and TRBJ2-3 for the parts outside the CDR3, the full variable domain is EAGVAQSPRYKIIEKRQSVAFWCNPISGHATLYWYQQILGQGPKLLIQFQNNGVVDDSQLPKDRFSAERLKGVDSTLKIQPAKLEDSAVYLCASSPLGMTSGGARDTQYFGPGTRLTVL.

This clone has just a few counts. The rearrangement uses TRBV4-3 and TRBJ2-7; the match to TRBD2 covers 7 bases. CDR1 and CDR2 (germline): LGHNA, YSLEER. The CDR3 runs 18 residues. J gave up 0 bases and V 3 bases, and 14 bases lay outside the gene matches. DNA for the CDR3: TGCGCCAGCAGCCATGACACCTTGAGCGGGGCAAGCTCCTACGAGCAGTACTTC. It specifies CASSHDTLSGASSYEQYF.

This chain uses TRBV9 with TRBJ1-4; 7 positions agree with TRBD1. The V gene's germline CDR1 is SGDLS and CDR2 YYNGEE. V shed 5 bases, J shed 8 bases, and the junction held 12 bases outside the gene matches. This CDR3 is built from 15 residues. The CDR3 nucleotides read TGTGCCAGCAGGGGTTATCCGGGACAGACAGAAAAACTGTTTTTT. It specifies CASRGYPGQTEKLFF.

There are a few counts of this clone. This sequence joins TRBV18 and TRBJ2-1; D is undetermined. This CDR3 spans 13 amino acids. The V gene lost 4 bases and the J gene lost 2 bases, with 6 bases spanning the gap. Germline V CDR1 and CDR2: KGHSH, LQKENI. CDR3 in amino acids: CASSLATYNEQFF. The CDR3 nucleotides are TGTGCCAGCTCACTCGCGACCTACAATGAGCAGTTCTTC.

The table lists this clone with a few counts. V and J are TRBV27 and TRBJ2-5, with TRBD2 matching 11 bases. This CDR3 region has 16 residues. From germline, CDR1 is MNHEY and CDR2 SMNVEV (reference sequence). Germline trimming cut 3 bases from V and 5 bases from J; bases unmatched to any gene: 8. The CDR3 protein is CASSFASGGPRETQYF. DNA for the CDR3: TGTGCCAGCAGTTTTGCTAGCGGGGGGCCCCGGGAGACCCAGTACTTC.

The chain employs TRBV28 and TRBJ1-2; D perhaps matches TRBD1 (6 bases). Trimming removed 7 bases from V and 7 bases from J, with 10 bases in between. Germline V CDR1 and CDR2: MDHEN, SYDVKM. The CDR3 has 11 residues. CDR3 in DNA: TGTGCCAGCACAGGGGCTACTGGCTACACCTTC. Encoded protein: CASTGATGYTF.

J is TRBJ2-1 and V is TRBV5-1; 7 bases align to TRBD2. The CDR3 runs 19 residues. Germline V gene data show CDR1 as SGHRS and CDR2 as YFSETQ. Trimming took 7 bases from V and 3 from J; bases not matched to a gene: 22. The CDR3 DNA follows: TGCGCCAGCTCCCTTGTTTGGGTGGGAGGGCCGATGGGCTACAATGAGCAGTTCTTC. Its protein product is CASSLVWVGGPMGYNEQFF.

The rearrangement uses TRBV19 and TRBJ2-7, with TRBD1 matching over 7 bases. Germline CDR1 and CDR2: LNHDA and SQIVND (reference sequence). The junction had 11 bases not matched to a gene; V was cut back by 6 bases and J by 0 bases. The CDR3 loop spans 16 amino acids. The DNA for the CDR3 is TGTGCCAGTAGCCCGCCCGGGACAGCCTACTCCTACGAGCAGTACTTC. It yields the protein CASSPPGTAYSYEQYF.

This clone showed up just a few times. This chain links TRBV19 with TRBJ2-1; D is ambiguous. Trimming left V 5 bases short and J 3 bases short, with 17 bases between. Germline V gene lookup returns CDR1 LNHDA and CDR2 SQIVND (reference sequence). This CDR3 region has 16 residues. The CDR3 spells CASSFYPAQVYNEQFF. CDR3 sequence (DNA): TGTGCCAGTAGTTTCTACCCCGCCCAAGTCTACAATGAGCAGTTCTTC.

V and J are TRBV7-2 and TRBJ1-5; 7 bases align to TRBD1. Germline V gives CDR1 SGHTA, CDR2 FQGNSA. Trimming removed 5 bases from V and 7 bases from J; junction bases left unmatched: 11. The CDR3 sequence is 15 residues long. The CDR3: CASSPGQSGWQPQHF. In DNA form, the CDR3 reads TGTGCCAGCAGCCCGGGACAGAGCGGGTGGCAGCCCCAGCATTTT.

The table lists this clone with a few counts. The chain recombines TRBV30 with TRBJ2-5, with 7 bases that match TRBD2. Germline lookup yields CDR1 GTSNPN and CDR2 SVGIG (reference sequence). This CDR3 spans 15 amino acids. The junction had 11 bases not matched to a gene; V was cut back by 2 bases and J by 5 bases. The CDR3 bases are TGTGCCTGGAGTCTACTACTGACTAGCCGGGAGACCCAGTACTTC. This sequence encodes CAWSLLLTSRETQYF.

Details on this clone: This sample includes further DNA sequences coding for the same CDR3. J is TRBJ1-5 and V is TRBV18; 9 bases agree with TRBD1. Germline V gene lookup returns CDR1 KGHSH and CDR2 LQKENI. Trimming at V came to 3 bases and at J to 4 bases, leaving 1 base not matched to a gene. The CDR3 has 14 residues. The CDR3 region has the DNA TGTGCCAGCTCACCTGGACAGGGGAATCAGCCCCAGCATTTT. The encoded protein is CASSPGQGNQPQHF.